This TCR beta chain stems from a study of blood T cell repertoires in COVID-19 (TCRdb year 2020). The study in broad terms: Collaborator samples came from the United States, Italy and Spain and covered acute and convalescent phases of COVID-19. HLA class I and class II types, where available, came from metadata supplied by the sample provider rather than from assay-based typing. The repertoires were released in a freely available public database intended as a resource for research on the immune response to SARS-CoV-2. The samples were drawn from two sources: the first 160 participants of the ongoing ImmuneRACE study, and 1,000 to 1,500 subjects contributed by 6 global collaborators. The sample metadata nearly always contained a de-identified subject ID, COVID-19 status, age in years and sex. The dataset comprised deeply sampled blood TCRbeta repertoires from subjects exposed to, actively infected with, or recovered from COVID-19. The prospective study material was composed of cDNA or gDNA derived from T cells, B-cell-depleted T cells, or PBMCs. Results and caveats for the whole study, not just this receptor: The amount of clinical and demographic metadata varied by source and participant and was provided uncurated.

TCRbeta CDR3 regions were amplified from genomic DNA by means of the immunoSEQ Assay, a bias-controlled multiplex PCR. The study's own analysis went as follows. Nucleated cell counts per sample were estimated from amplification of reference gene primers within the assay. To quantify the absolute abundance of each unique TCRbeta CDR3 rearrangement, sequence reads were collapsed and filtered. For each sample, productive Simpson clonality was calculated as the square root of Simpson's diversity index across productive rearrangements. Imported from immuneACCESS, the table was reduced by TCRdb to in-frame sequences with V and J called. These copies leave out some clones; in studies compared against another copy, an unresolved V gene accounts for under half, and the cause of the remainder is not known. V and J calls and clone size come straight from that table; D and trimming were deduced from the DNA. The sample table shows 180,000 or so clones, and more than 75% are seen once. The ten largest clones take up around 15% of the sample.

The CDR3 sequence holds 13 residues, the cysteine and phenylalanine included. Only the CDR3 portion is preserved as DNA: 39 bases, with reading frame beginning at the first base. The germline V gene specifies SGHDT as CDR1 and YYEEEE as CDR2. V loses 0 bases, J loses 2 bases, and the germline ends lie 5 bases apart. Points on this clone: Its antigen is still unknown. Within one base of it there is no much larger clone, and no base qualities were kept. Other DNA sequences in this specimen translate into the identical CDR3.

Enrolling through a virtual design, the prospective study's participants ranged in age from roughly 18 to 89 years and lived across roughly 24 United States geographic areas. In the prospective study, participants were assigned to cohorts based on the clinical history participants reported in a screening survey and a study questionnaire. Exposed participants were defined as having been in contact with someone with a PCR-confirmed or clinician-diagnosed COVID-19 case within 2 weeks of study entry. Mobile phlebotomists in the prospective study collected whole blood, serum and a nasopharyngeal or oropharyngeal swab from every participant. Over an approximately two-month period, participants in the prospective study had the option of providing additional blood draws and questionnaires. Prospective study blood samples were shipped either frozen or at room temperature before DNA extraction.

Sequenced: PBMCs or T cells enriched from blood (not recorded which). In this chain, TRBV5-6 is recombined with TRBJ1-2; the D segment cannot be called with confidence. The TCR sequence derives from a man aged 55 to 70 who had been exposed to COVID-19. The CDR3 is CASSLGQNYGYTF. The DNA sequence is given as TGTGCCAGCAGCTTGGGACAAAACTATGGCTACACCTTC.